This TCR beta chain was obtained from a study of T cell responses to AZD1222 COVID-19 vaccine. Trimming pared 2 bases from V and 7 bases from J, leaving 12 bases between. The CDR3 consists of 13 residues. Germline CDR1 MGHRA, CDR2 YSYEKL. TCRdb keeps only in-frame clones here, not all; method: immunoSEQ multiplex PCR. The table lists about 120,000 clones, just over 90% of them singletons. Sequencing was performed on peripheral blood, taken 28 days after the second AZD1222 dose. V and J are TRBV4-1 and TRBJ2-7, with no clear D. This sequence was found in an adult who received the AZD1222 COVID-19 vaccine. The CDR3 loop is CASSQSLVNEQYF. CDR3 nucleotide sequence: TGCGCCAGCAGCCAATCCCTAGTGAATGAGCAGTACTTC.